Listed below are T cell receptor beta chains from one sample, sequenced in a study of CD8 T cells in ankylosing spondylitis. TCRdb processed the 5' RACE reads anew with MiXCR; each CDR3 protein has one entry. There are a few hundred thousand distinct CDR3 sequences in the sample; 6.5% to 10% occur only once, and roughly 15% lies in the top ten. The specimen was blood, either unsorted or a sorted T cell fraction (not recorded which). The receptor source for this set is a male donor with ankylosing spondylitis. Both conserved end residues are part of each CDR3. The D gene is left open where the match is weak. Clone size is not always given. Where it is, it says once, few, many or a class for expanded clones.

D gene: NA
clone size: NA
V gene: TRBV15
J gene: TRBJ2-2
CDR3 DNA: TGTGCCACCAGCAGAGATTCCCCGGGTTATACCGGGGAGCTGTTTTTT
CDR3 protein: CATSRDSPGYTGELFF

D gene: TRBD1
clone size: NA
V gene: TRBV24-1
J gene: TRBJ1-4
CDR3 DNA: TGTGCCACCAGTGACCCCGGGACAGTTAATGAAAAACTGTTTTTT
CDR3 protein: CATSDPGTVNEKLFF

D gene: TRBD1
clone size: NA
V gene: TRBV20-1
J gene: TRBJ1-6
CDR3 DNA: TGCAGTGCTATTCCCGGGACAGGGGTAGCCTATAATTCACCCCTCCACTTT
CDR3 protein: CSAIPGTGVAYNSPLHF

D gene: NA
clone size: NA
V gene: TRBV19
J gene: TRBJ2-5
CDR3 DNA: TGTGCCAGTAGTAAGGCGAGAGAGACCCAGTACTTC
CDR3 protein: CASSKARETQYF

D gene: TRBD2
clone size: few
V gene: TRBV24-1
J gene: TRBJ2-1
CDR3 DNA: TGTGCCACCAGTGGACCTAGCGGGAGTACCTACAATGAGCAGTTCTTC
CDR3 protein: CATSGPSGSTYNEQFF

D gene: NA
clone size: few
V gene: TRBV12-5
J gene: TRBJ2-1
CDR3 DNA: TGTGCTAGTGGTGTGGGCGACCGAATGAGAGAGCAGTTCTTC
CDR3 protein: CASGVGDRMREQFF

D gene: NA
clone size: many
V gene: TRBV7-9
J gene: TRBJ1-1
CDR3 DNA: TGTGCCAGCAGCTTAGAGGCAACTACTGAAGCTTTCTTT
CDR3 protein: CASSLEATTEAFF

D gene: NA
clone size: few
V gene: TRBV12-3/TRBV12-4
J gene: TRBJ2-3
CDR3 DNA: TGTGCCAGCAGTTTATCCGTCCGGGGACGCCCTTTCACAGATACGCAGTATTTT
CDR3 protein: CASSLSVRGRPFTDTQYF

D gene: NA
clone size: NA
V gene: TRBV15
J gene: TRBJ2-1
CDR3 DNA: TGTGCCACCACGCTCTCTGGCGGAATAGACAATGAGCAGTTCTTC
CDR3 protein: CATTLSGGIDNEQFF

D gene: NA
clone size: NA
V gene: TRBV5-1
J gene: TRBJ2-7
CDR3 DNA: TGCGCCAGCAGCTCCCGGGACTTGAGGTACGAGCAGTACTTC
CDR3 protein: CASSSRDLRYEQYF

D gene: TRBD1
clone size: many
V gene: TRBV10-3
J gene: TRBJ2-1
CDR3 DNA: TGTGCCATCAGTGATGGGACAGGGCAGTTCCATGAGCAGTTCTTC
CDR3 protein: CAISDGTGQFHEQFF

D gene: TRBD1
clone size: few
V gene: TRBV12-3/TRBV12-4
J gene: TRBJ1-1
CDR3 DNA: TGTGCCAGCAACCGACAGGGAAGGACTGAAGCTTTCTTT
CDR3 protein: CASNRQGRTEAFF

D gene: NA
clone size: NA
V gene: TRBV6-5
J gene: TRBJ2-7
CDR3 DNA: TGTGCCAGCAGTTACGGGACGGTATTCTCCTACGAGCAGTACTTC
CDR3 protein: CASSYGTVFSYEQYF

D gene: NA
clone size: many
V gene: TRBV12-3/TRBV12-4
J gene: TRBJ1-2
CDR3 DNA: TGTGCCAGCAGTTTACTCCCTGCCGGGGTTAGAGGCTACACCTTC
CDR3 protein: CASSLLPAGVRGYTF

D gene: NA
clone size: few
V gene: TRBV5-6
J gene: TRBJ2-3
CDR3 DNA: TGTGCCAGCAGTGGTGAGGTCTCGCTCGCTTCCACAGATACGCAGTATTTT
CDR3 protein: CASSGEVSLASTDTQYF

D gene: TRBD2
clone size: few
V gene: TRBV29-1
J gene: TRBJ2-1
CDR3 DNA: TGCAGCGCCAGTAAGCGGGGAAGCTCCTACAATGAGCAGTTCTTC
CDR3 protein: CSASKRGSSYNEQFF

D gene: NA
clone size: NA
V gene: TRBV7-2
J gene: TRBJ1-1
CDR3 DNA: TGTGCCAGCAGCTTGGAGGGGATAAGTGAAGCTTTCTTT
CDR3 protein: CASSLEGISEAFF

D gene: NA
clone size: few
V gene: TRBV7-3
J gene: TRBJ1-1
CDR3 DNA: TGTGCCAGCAGTCTCGATCCCGATGTGAACACTGAAGCTTTCTTT
CDR3 protein: CASSLDPDVNTEAFF

D gene: TRBD1
clone size: NA
V gene: TRBV6-1
J gene: TRBJ2-1
CDR3 DNA: TGTGCCAGCATAGGGGGCGCCGGGTACAATGAGCAGTTCTTC
CDR3 protein: CASIGGAGYNEQFF

D gene: NA
clone size: NA
V gene: TRBV7-6
J gene: TRBJ2-2
CDR3 DNA: TGTGCCAGCAGCCGCGTCAGGGGAGAGAACACCGGGGAGCTGTTTTTT
CDR3 protein: CASSRVRGENTGELFF

D gene: NA
clone size: few
V gene: TRBV19
J gene: TRBJ2-5
CDR3 DNA: TGTGCCAGTAGTATGGGAGCCAGATTAGGAGAGACCCAGTACTTC
CDR3 protein: CASSMGARLGETQYF

D gene: NA
clone size: NA
V gene: TRBV12-3/TRBV12-4
J gene: TRBJ2-1
CDR3 DNA: TGTGCCAGCCGGCCAAGCGCACAGCAGTTCTTC
CDR3 protein: CASRPSAQQFF

D gene: NA
clone size: NA
V gene: TRBV30
J gene: TRBJ2-7
CDR3 DNA: TGTGCCGCGGACGGAGCCTACGAGCAGTACTTC
CDR3 protein: CAADGAYEQYF

D gene: NA
clone size: many
V gene: TRBV4-1
J gene: TRBJ1-1
CDR3 DNA: TGCGCCAGCAGCCCGTTTTTAATGAACACTGAAGCTTTCTTT
CDR3 protein: CASSPFLMNTEAFF

D gene: TRBD1
clone size: many
V gene: TRBV12-3/TRBV12-4
J gene: TRBJ2-2
CDR3 DNA: TGTGCCAGCAGTCCCCGGACAGGGGAACTGTTTTTT
CDR3 protein: CASSPRTGELFF

D gene: NA
clone size: NA
V gene: TRBV7-2
J gene: TRBJ2-5
CDR3 DNA: TGTGCCAGCAGCTTAGGGTGGGGCGGCGAGACCCAGTACTTC
CDR3 protein: CASSLGWGGETQYF

D gene: NA
clone size: few
V gene: TRBV5-1
J gene: TRBJ2-1
CDR3 DNA: TGCGCCAGCAGCTTGGAGTTGGCAGGGGCGTACAATGAGCAGTTCTTC
CDR3 protein: CASSLELAGAYNEQFF

D gene: TRBD1
clone size: few
V gene: TRBV11-3
J gene: TRBJ1-2
CDR3 DNA: TGTGCCAGCAGCTCCGCAAGGGACAGCCACTATGGCTACACCTTC
CDR3 protein: CASSSARDSHYGYTF

D gene: TRBD1
clone size: NA
V gene: TRBV11-2
J gene: TRBJ2-7
CDR3 DNA: TGTGCCAGCAGCTTGGGGACAGGGGGACCAGCCTACGAGCAGTACTTC
CDR3 protein: CASSLGTGGPAYEQYF

D gene: NA
clone size: few
V gene: TRBV29-1
J gene: TRBJ1-5
CDR3 DNA: TGCAGCGTTGGGGATGAGGGAGGAGGCAATCAGCCCCAGCATTTT
CDR3 protein: CSVGDEGGGNQPQHF

D gene: NA
clone size: many
V gene: TRBV29-1
J gene: TRBJ1-2
CDR3 DNA: TGCAGCGTTCATAACAACTATGGCTACACCTTC
CDR3 protein: CSVHNNYGYTF

D gene: NA
clone size: NA
V gene: TRBV5-5
J gene: TRBJ2-7
CDR3 DNA: TGTGCCAGCAGCTTGCGGCTAGCTGGTATTTACGAGCAGTACTTC
CDR3 protein: CASSLRLAGIYEQYF

D gene: TRBD1
clone size: few
V gene: TRBV27
J gene: TRBJ2-7
CDR3 DNA: TGTGCCAGCAGCTCCCGAGGGACAGTCTACGAGCAGTACTTC
CDR3 protein: CASSSRGTVYEQYF

D gene: NA
clone size: few
V gene: TRBV28
J gene: TRBJ2-7
CDR3 DNA: TGTGCCAGCAGTTGGGAATGGGGCGAGCAGTACTTC
CDR3 protein: CASSWEWGEQYF

D gene: TRBD1
clone size: NA
V gene: TRBV12-3/TRBV12-4
J gene: TRBJ2-6
CDR3 DNA: TGTGCCAGCAGTGGGACAGGGGTCCCCTCTGGGGCCAACGTCCTGACTTTC
CDR3 protein: CASSGTGVPSGANVLTF

D gene: NA
clone size: NA
V gene: TRBV24-1
J gene: TRBJ1-2
CDR3 DNA: TGTGCCACCAGTGATTCGGGGGCCGGGTCGACCTATGGCTACACCTTC
CDR3 protein: CATSDSGAGSTYGYTF

D gene: TRBD1
clone size: many
V gene: TRBV3-1
J gene: TRBJ2-1
CDR3 DNA: TGTGCCAGCAGCTTCAACCAGGGGGCTGTGGGTAATGAGCAGTTCTTC
CDR3 protein: CASSFNQGAVGNEQFF

D gene: NA
clone size: NA
V gene: TRBV19
J gene: TRBJ2-5
CDR3 DNA: TGTGCCAGTAGTATCCTCAATAGGGCGGAGACCCAGTACTTC
CDR3 protein: CASSILNRAETQYF

D gene: TRBD2
clone size: few
V gene: TRBV7-8
J gene: TRBJ2-2
CDR3 DNA: TGTGCCAGCAGCTTGGGAAGACAGCGGGAGGGACGGACCGGGGAGCTGTTTTTT
CDR3 protein: CASSLGRQREGRTGELFF

D gene: NA
clone size: few
V gene: TRBV27
J gene: TRBJ2-7
CDR3 DNA: TGTGCCAGCAGTCTAACGACCGGAGAGCAGTACTTC
CDR3 protein: CASSLTTGEQYF